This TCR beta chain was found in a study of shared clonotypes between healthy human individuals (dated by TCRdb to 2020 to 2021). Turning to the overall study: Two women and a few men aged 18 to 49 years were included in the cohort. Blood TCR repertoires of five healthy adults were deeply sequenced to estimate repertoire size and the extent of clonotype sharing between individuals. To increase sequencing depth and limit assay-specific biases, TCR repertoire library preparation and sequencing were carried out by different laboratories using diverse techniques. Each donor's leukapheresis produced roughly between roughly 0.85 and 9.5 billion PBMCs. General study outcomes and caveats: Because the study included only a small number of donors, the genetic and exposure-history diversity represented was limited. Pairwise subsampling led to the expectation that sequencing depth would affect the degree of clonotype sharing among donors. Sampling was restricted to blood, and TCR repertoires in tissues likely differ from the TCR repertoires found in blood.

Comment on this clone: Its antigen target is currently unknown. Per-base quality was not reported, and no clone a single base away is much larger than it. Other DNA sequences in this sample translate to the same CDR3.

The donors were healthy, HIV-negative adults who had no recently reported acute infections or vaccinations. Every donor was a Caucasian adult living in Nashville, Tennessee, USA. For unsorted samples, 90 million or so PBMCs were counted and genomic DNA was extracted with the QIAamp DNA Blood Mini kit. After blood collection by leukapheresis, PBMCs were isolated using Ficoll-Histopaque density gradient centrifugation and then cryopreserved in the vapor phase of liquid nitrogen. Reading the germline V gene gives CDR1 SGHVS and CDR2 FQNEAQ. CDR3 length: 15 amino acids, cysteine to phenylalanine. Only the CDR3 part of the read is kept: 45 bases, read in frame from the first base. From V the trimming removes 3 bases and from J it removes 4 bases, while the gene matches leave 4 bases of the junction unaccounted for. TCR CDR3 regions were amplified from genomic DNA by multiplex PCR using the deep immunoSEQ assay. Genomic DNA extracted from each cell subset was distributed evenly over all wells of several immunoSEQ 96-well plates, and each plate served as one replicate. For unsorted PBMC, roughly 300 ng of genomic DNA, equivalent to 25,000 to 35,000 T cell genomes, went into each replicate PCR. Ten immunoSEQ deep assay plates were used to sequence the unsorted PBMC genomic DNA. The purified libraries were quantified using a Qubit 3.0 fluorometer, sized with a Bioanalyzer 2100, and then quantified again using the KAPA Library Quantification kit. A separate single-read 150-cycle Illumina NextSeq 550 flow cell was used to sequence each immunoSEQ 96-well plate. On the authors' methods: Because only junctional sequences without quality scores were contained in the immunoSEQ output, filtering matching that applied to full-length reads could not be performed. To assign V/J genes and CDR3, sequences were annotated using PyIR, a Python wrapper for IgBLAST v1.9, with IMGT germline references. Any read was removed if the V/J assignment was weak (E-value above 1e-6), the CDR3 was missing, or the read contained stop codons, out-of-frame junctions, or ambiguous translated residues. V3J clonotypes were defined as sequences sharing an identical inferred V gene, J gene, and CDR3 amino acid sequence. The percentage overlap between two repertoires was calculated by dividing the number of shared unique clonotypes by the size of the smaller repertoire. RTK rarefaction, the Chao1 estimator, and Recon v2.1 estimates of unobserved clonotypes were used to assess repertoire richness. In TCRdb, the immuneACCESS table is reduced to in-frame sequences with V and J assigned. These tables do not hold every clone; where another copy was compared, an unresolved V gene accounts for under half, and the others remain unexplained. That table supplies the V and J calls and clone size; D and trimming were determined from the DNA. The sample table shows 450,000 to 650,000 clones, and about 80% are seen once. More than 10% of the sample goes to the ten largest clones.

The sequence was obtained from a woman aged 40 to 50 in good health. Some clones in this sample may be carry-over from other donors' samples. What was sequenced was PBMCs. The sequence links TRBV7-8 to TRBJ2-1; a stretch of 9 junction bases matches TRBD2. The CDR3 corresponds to CASSLSSGIYNEQFF. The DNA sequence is TGTGCCAGCAGCTTGTCTAGCGGGATTTACAATGAGCAGTTCTTC.